Listed below are T cell receptor beta chains from one sample, sequenced in a study of T cells in Graves' hyperthyroidism and ophthalmopathy. In TCRdb, the multiplex PCR reads were re-called with MiXCR into one record per CDR3 protein. The data hold under 200,000 distinct CDR3 sequences, with around 8.9% observed a single time. Sequenced: blood. All receptors derive from a woman aged 18 to 35 with Graves' hyperthyroidism that later progressed to Graves' ophthalmopathy. The conserved cysteine and the conserved F or W are not part of the CDR3 here. The order of the fields is V gene, D gene, CDR3 protein. D genes are given only for firm matches.

v_gene: TRBV28
d_gene: -
CDR3aa: ASRRTAPSSGNTIY

v_gene: TRBV7-3
d_gene: -
CDR3aa: ASSPRAYGEQF

v_gene: TRBV13
d_gene: TRBD1
CDR3aa: ASSLGARDRLYGYT

v_gene: TRBV29-1
d_gene: -
CDR3aa: SVASRGMAGYEQY

v_gene: TRBV20-1
d_gene: TRBD2
CDR3aa: SAISGGPSTDTQY

v_gene: TRBV19
d_gene: -
CDR3aa: ASSILGMNTEAF

v_gene: TRBV4-2
d_gene: -
CDR3aa: ASSQALYETQY

v_gene: TRBV9
d_gene: -
CDR3aa: ASSAENSWGYSYEQY

v_gene: TRBV14
d_gene: -
CDR3aa: ASSQEGVSWADTQY

v_gene: TRBV7-9
d_gene: -
CDR3aa: ASSLVLGEHTGELF

v_gene: TRBV5-1
d_gene: TRBD2
CDR3aa: ASGGQGGLAGVYEQY

v_gene: TRBV24-1
d_gene: -
CDR3aa: ATSAGGRSGNTIY

v_gene: TRBV20-1
d_gene: TRBD2
CDR3aa: SAWTSENNEQF

v_gene: TRBV19
d_gene: TRBD1
CDR3aa: ASSKTGATYEQY

v_gene: TRBV6-1
d_gene: -
CDR3aa: ASRLGRDTEAF

v_gene: TRBV6-6
d_gene: -
CDR3aa: ASSYRSDGYT

v_gene: TRBV19
d_gene: -
CDR3aa: ASRIRGTGANVLT

v_gene: TRBV4-2
d_gene: TRBD2
CDR3aa: ASSQGEAGIKTQY

v_gene: TRBV7-9
d_gene: -
CDR3aa: ASSSDRISNQPQH

v_gene: TRBV30
d_gene: -
CDR3aa: AWSPSAQQY

v_gene: TRBV19
d_gene: TRBD2
CDR3aa: ASSSGRFPDEQF

v_gene: TRBV6-1
d_gene: -
CDR3aa: ASSEAWGSTDTQY

v_gene: TRBV19
d_gene: -
CDR3aa: ASSIFGSNQPQH

v_gene: TRBV5-1
d_gene: TRBD2
CDR3aa: ASSLGYGGGPHEQF

v_gene: TRBV24-1
d_gene: TRBD2
CDR3aa: ATSESPFVSGLQETQY

v_gene: TRBV19
d_gene: TRBD1
CDR3aa: ASSKTGAGEAF

v_gene: TRBV6-1
d_gene: TRBD2
CDR3aa: ASSYLAGGTGELF

v_gene: TRBV5-6
d_gene: -
CDR3aa: ASSPAYFAITNTGELF

v_gene: TRBV3-1
d_gene: -
CDR3aa: ASSIKAYEQY

v_gene: TRBV28
d_gene: -
CDR3aa: ASSLKVTRAYEQY

v_gene: TRBV20-1
d_gene: -
CDR3aa: SARDDGTVLNEQY

v_gene: TRBV25-1
d_gene: -
CDR3aa: ASSARGGLGEKLF

v_gene: TRBV6-1
d_gene: -
CDR3aa: ASSWEGDTDTQY

v_gene: TRBV5-6
d_gene: -
CDR3aa: ASSPSRNPSLEQY

v_gene: TRBV5-1
d_gene: -
CDR3aa: ASSFDTNTGELF

v_gene: TRBV18
d_gene: -
CDR3aa: ASSIPPNEYEQY

v_gene: TRBV27
d_gene: -
CDR3aa: ASSLKGRMNTEAF

v_gene: TRBV24-1
d_gene: TRBD1
CDR3aa: ATSDSGTGGGEQF

v_gene: TRBV20-1
d_gene: -
CDR3aa: SATVPVEPYEQY

v_gene: TRBV30
d_gene: -
CDR3aa: AWSVTGFGNTIY

v_gene: TRBV3-1
d_gene: -
CDR3aa: ASSQEEVGVPDPSGNTIY

v_gene: TRBV14
d_gene: TRBD2
CDR3aa: ASSQGPAGGRLREQY

v_gene: TRBV28
d_gene: TRBD2
CDR3aa: ASRLTLAGGRGGQY

v_gene: TRBV11-3
d_gene: TRBD1
CDR3aa: ASSPGQGYYEQY

v_gene: TRBV2
d_gene: -
CDR3aa: ASSERGETEAF

v_gene: TRBV19
d_gene: -
CDR3aa: ASRKDEGGEKLF

v_gene: TRBV6-5
d_gene: -
CDR3aa: ASSYTSNEQF

v_gene: TRBV10-3
d_gene: -
CDR3aa: ANGEGNQPQH

v_gene: TRBV11-3
d_gene: -
CDR3aa: ASSLDGKSSNEQF

v_gene: TRBV28
d_gene: TRBD2
CDR3aa: ASSLYSAGTSIDTQY

v_gene: TRBV12-3/TRBV12-4
d_gene: -
CDR3aa: ASSVDRRGIQY